These 9 T cell receptor beta chains originate from one sample sequenced in a study of shared clonotypes between healthy human individuals. Produced via immunoSEQ multiplex PCR; TCRdb's table is partial and in-frame only. In the table there are about 2 million clones, about 94% of which are singletons. Naive-designated CD8 cells lacked CD45RO, were positively enriched for CCR7, and omitted terminally differentiated effector memory CD45RA+ cells. The sample comprised naive CD8+ T cells sorted from blood. These TCRs come from a man aged 18 to 35 in good health.

This sequence joins TRBV19 and TRBJ2-7; possible D gene TRBD2, 6 bases. This CDR3 has 15 amino acids. V was trimmed by 0 bases and J by 5 bases, leaving 14 bases between them. Germline values: CDR1 LNHDA, CDR2 SQIVND (reference sequence). The CDR3: CASSIDSGTADEQYF. The CDR3 DNA reads as TGTGCCAGTAGTATAGATAGCGGAACCGCGGACGAGCAGTACTTC.

This chain links TRBV2 with TRBJ1-6, with TRBD1 identical over 8 bases. There are 13 residues in the CDR3. Losses at the gene ends were 8 bases for V and 10 bases for J; bases not matched to a gene: 7. Germline V gene sequence: CDR1 SNHLY, CDR2 FYNNEI. The CDR3 protein is CASVETGESPLHF. CDR3 nucleotide sequence: TGTGCCAGCGTTGAGACAGGGGAATCACCCCTCCACTTT.

This clone was seen once. This chain uses TRBV5-4 with TRBJ2-3; the D is unclear. Germline V gives CDR1 SGHNT, CDR2 YYREEE (reference sequence). V lost 1 base and J 5 bases, leaving 2 bases between the germline ends. The CDR3 is made up of 11 amino acids. The CDR3 loop is CASSLRDTQYF. CDR3 DNA: TGTGCCAGCAGCTTGAGAGATACGCAGTATTTT.

The V gene is TRBV9, the J gene TRBJ1-1; D is unresolved. V lost 0 bases and J lost 3, with 12 bases in between. Germline assignment: CDR1 SGDLS and CDR2 YYNGEE. The CDR3 sequence is 15 residues long. The CDR3 here is CASSVEGSAYTEAFF. Here the CDR3 DNA reads TGTGCCAGCAGCGTAGAAGGGAGTGCGTACACTGAAGCTTTCTTT.

The CDR3 loop reads CSVGKGQVLQETQYF. In nucleotides, the CDR3 is TGCAGCGTGGGGAAGGGTCAGGTCCTCCAAGAGACCCAGTACTTC. The chain recombines TRBV29-1 with TRBJ2-5; D unclear. The CDR3 consists of 15 residues. Germline V CDR1 and CDR2: SQVTM, ANQGSEA. V was clipped by 6 bases and J by 1 base, with 18 bases between them.

This chain links TRBV5-1 with TRBJ2-6, with 8 bases matching TRBD1. Germline CDR1 is SGHRS and CDR2 is YFSETQ. V trimming: 6 bases; J trimming: 0 bases; junction bases outside the gene matches: 5. The CDR3 length is 16 residues. The CDR3 bases are TGCGCCAGCATCGGACAGGGCCCCTCTGGGGCCAACGTCCTGACTTTC. Amino acids: CASIGQGPSGANVLTF.

V is TRBV4-1 and J is TRBJ2-7, with 10 bases identical to TRBD1. Germline CDR1 reads MGHRA; CDR2 reads YSYEKL. The V gene end was trimmed by 4 bases and the J gene end by 0 bases; junction bases not matched to a gene: 9. This CDR3 region has 17 residues. Written as DNA, the CDR3 is TGCGCCAGCAGCCCGAGGGGACAGGGGAGATACTCCTACGAGCAGTACTTC. Its translation: CASSPRGQGRYSYEQYF.

The chain links TRBV7-9 to TRBJ2-1, with D possibly being TRBD2 (6 bases). The CDR3 is made up of 16 amino acids. V was clipped by 5 bases and J by 3 bases, with 17 bases between them. Germline CDR1 and CDR2: SEHNR and FQNEAQ (reference sequence). This CDR3 is CASSPYSGRGYNEQFF. Written as DNA, the CDR3 is TGTGCCAGCAGCCCATATAGTGGGCGGGGCTACAATGAGCAGTTCTTC.

A remark on this clone: The same CDR3 also results from other DNA sequences found in this sample. The chain recombines TRBV9 with TRBJ2-7, with D tentatively TRBD2 (5 bases). The CDR3 covers 13 residues. V was cut by 0 bases and J by 3 bases, with 7 bases left in between. Germline V gene data show CDR1 as SGDLS and CDR2 as YYNGEE. The CDR3 DNA reads TGTGCCAGCAGCGTAGGCGAGGGCTACGAGCAGTACTTC. This codes for CASSVGEGYEQYF.